The 15 T cell receptor beta chains listed next were all sequenced from one sample in a study of shared clonotypes between healthy human individuals. CD45RO negativity and positive selection for CCR7 defined naive CD8 cells, a population that excluded terminally differentiated effector memory CD45RA+ cells. Clones were read by immunoSEQ multiplex PCR, and TCRdb kept only the in-frame ones, dropping some. This table has around 650,000 clones, 96% appearing once. Source material: naive CD8+ T cells sorted from blood. All receptors come from a woman aged 25 to 39 in good health.

V is TRBV6-1 and J is TRBJ2-1, with unresolved D. V lost 7 bases to trimming and J lost 2 bases, with 15 bases between them. Germline assignment: CDR1 MNHNS and CDR2 SASEGT. There are 15 residues in the CDR3. Written as DNA, the CDR3 is TGTGCCAGCAACGATCGCGTTTGGACCTACAATGAGCAGTTCTTC. Residues: CASNDRVWTYNEQFF.

The table lists this clone with a few counts. The V and J genes are TRBV7-9 and TRBJ2-1; 7 nucleotides agree with TRBD2. The CDR3 loop spans 15 amino acids. Unmatched junction bases numbered 13, after V lost 6 bases and J lost 8 bases. Germline assignment: CDR1 SEHNR and CDR2 FQNEAQ (reference sequence). Written as DNA, the CDR3 is TGTGCCAGCAGTGAGATGGGCGGGAGAAGTGATGAGCAGTTCTTC. It encodes CASSEMGGRSDEQFF. Using reference TRBV7-9 and TRBJ2-1 for the parts outside the CDR3, the full variable domain is DTGVSQNPRHKITKRGQNVTFRCDPISEHNRLYWYRQTLGQGPEFLTYFQNEAQLEKSRLLSDRFSAERPKGSFSTLEIQRTEQGDSAMYLCASSEMGGRSDEQFFGPGTRLTVL.

V usage is TRBV7-6 and J usage is TRBJ2-5; TRBD2 matches 12 bases. Germline CDR1 and CDR2: SGHVS and FNYEAQ. V trimming: 3 bases; J trimming: 6 bases; junction bases outside the gene matches: 5. This CDR3 region has 15 residues. The CDR3 loop reads CASSFPGLAGKTQYF. In DNA, the CDR3 is TGTGCCAGCAGCTTCCCCGGACTAGCGGGAAAGACCCAGTACTTC.

The chain carries TRBV19 and TRBJ2-5, with D perhaps TRBD2 (5 bases). Germline-derived CDR1 and CDR2 are LNHDA and SQIVND (reference sequence). V lost 3 bases, J lost 1 base, and 12 bases lay in between. The CDR3 is 15 residues long. The CDR3: CASSIGLSRQETQYF. The CDR3 DNA follows: TGTGCCAGTAGTATTGGACTGTCCCGCCAAGAGACCCAGTACTTC.

The V and J genes are TRBV9 and TRBJ2-1; D not resolved. The V end lost 3 bases, the J end lost 0 bases, and 7 bases lay between the germline ends. Per germline, CDR1 SGDLS and CDR2 YYNGEE. This CDR3 spans 14 amino acids. Written as DNA, the CDR3 is TGTGCCAGCAGCGGGAGAAGCTCCTACAATGAGCAGTTCTTC. This gives the protein CASSGRSSYNEQFF.

This CDR3 reads CASSSGVTYGYTF. For the CDR3, the DNA is TGTGCCAGCAGCTCCGGGGTAACCTATGGCTACACCTTC. The J gene is TRBJ1-2, the V gene TRBV27; D call uncertain. The length of the CDR3 is 13 residues. Trimming cost V 6 bases and J 4 bases, with 12 bases left between them. Per the germline V gene, CDR1 is MNHEY and CDR2 is SMNVEV (reference sequence).

The V call is TRBV9, the J call TRBJ1-1; D remains unclear. Germline V gives CDR1 SGDLS, CDR2 YYNGEE. The V end lost 6 bases, the J end lost 2 bases, and 8 bases lay between the germline ends. The CDR3 runs to 12 residues. The CDR3 DNA sequence: TGTGCCAGCACCCCCTATAACACTGAAGCTTTCTTT. Translation gives CASTPYNTEAFF.

The chain carries TRBV9 and TRBJ2-7; 7 bases are shared with TRBD1. V trimming: 1 base; J trimming: 3 bases; junction bases outside the gene matches: 4. The CDR3 is 14 amino acids. Germline V gene data show CDR1 as SGDLS and CDR2 as YYNGEE. CDR3 bases: TGTGCCAGCAGCGTATTGCCAGGGGGCTACGAGCAGTACTTC. It codes for CASSVLPGGYEQYF.

The CDR3 reads CSVEDMRVDGYTF. The CDR3 DNA reads as TGCAGCGTTGAAGATATGCGGGTCGATGGCTACACCTTC. This chain joins TRBV29-1 and TRBJ1-2; D not resolved. Germline CDR1 is SQVTM and CDR2 is ANQGSEA. V was trimmed by 0 bases and J by 6 bases, leaving 11 bases between them. This CDR3 spans 13 amino acids.

The rearrangement joins TRBV27 to TRBJ2-1; 9 bases align to TRBD1. Losses at the gene ends were 7 bases for V and 6 bases for J; bases not matched to a gene: 7. The germline V gene has CDR1 MNHEY and CDR2 SMNVEV (reference sequence). The CDR3 has 14 amino acids. CDR3 nucleotides: TGTGCCAGCACCGGGACAGGGTTCGGCAATGAGCAGTTCTTC. This codes for CASTGTGFGNEQFF.

As regards this clone: Mismatch with germline at one junction end may stem from a read error. The chain links TRBV19 to TRBJ2-1; 7 bases map to TRBD2. The germline CDR1 and CDR2 sequences are LNHDA and SQIVND (reference sequence). The CDR3 runs 13 residues. The CDR3 sequence: CASSIDLEGGPVF. The CDR3 bases are TGTGCCAGTAGTATAGATCTAGAGGGAGGGCCAGTCTTC.

This chain joins TRBV28 and TRBJ2-3; TRBD2 agrees at 10 bases. The V gene's germline CDR1 is MDHEN and CDR2 SYDVKM. V lost 6 bases to trimming and J lost 0 bases; unmatched junction nucleotides: 3. The CDR3 has 15 residues. The CDR3: CASSRTSGSTDTQYF. In nucleotides, the CDR3 is TGTGCCAGCAGCAGGACTAGCGGAAGCACAGATACGCAGTATTTT.

The rearrangement links TRBV4-1 to TRBJ2-7; 8 nucleotides match TRBD1. V shed 0 bases and J 4 bases; nucleotides not matched to a gene: 8. Germline V gene sequence: CDR1 MGHRA, CDR2 YSYEKL. This CDR3 is built from 16 residues. CDR3 region: CASSQDRTGTSYEQYF. CDR3 bases: TGCGCCAGCAGCCAAGATCGGACAGGGACCTCTTACGAGCAGTACTTC.

The chain has TRBV7-9 and TRBJ2-7, with a possible D match to TRBD1 (6 bases). V gave up 0 bases and J gave up 1 base, with 10 bases separating them. This CDR3 spans 15 amino acids. Per germline, CDR1 SEHNR and CDR2 FQNEAQ (reference sequence). CDR3 in amino acids: CASSLAQGISYEQYF. Written as DNA, the CDR3 is TGTGCCAGCAGCTTAGCTCAGGGGATTTCCTACGAGCAGTACTTC.

Of note for this clone: The same CDR3 also results from other DNA sequences found in this sample. V is TRBV27 and J is TRBJ2-7; 8 bases agree with TRBD1. Germline trimming cut 3 bases from V and 3 bases from J; bases unmatched to any gene: 1. This CDR3 contains 13 residues. Germline V gives CDR1 MNHEY, CDR2 SMNVEV (reference sequence). The CDR3 sequence: CASSFRGRYEQYF. The CDR3 DNA follows: TGTGCCAGCAGTTTCAGGGGGCGCTACGAGCAGTACTTC.